The subject of this entry is one T cell receptor (beta chain). Clones were read by immunoSEQ multiplex PCR, and TCRdb kept only the in-frame ones, dropping some. Here the sample spans more than 2,000,000 clones, around 90% being singletons. The V and J ends lost 0 bases and 7 bases respectively, with 6 bases between them. CDR3 length: 13 residues. Germline V gene data show CDR1 as LGHNA and CDR2 as YSLEER. The record originates from a study of shared clonotypes between healthy human individuals. This sequence was found in a man younger than 30 in good health. The sequencing input was naive CD4+ T cells sorted from blood. Subset noted: CD45RA+ positively selected. V gene TRBV4-3 combines with J gene TRBJ1-4, with D perhaps TRBD1 (6 bases). CDR3 DNA: TGCGCCAGCAGCCAAGAAGGGGGTGAAAAACTGTTTTTT. This translates into CASSQEGGEKLFF.